This record concerns one T cell receptor beta chain sequence. Measured with immunoSEQ multiplex PCR; TCRdb has only the in-frame clones, and not every one. The sample carries around 100,000 clones, 90% recorded once. This sample is part of a study of OX40 agonist ivuxolimab in advanced cancers. Study at large: Partial responses were achieved by three patients: one hepatocellular carcinoma, two cutaneous melanoma.

The material sequenced was CD4+ or CD8+ T cells sorted from blood, taken in a trial of the OX40 agonist ivuxolimab. The sequence derives from an adult with an advanced solid tumor such as melanoma, head and neck, liver or kidney cancer.

The CDR3 protein is CASSLPAPGTSGNEQYF. The DNA of the CDR3 is TGTGCCAGCAGTCTACCGGCCCCTGGGACTAGCGGGAATGAGCAGTACTTC. The chain employs TRBV28 and TRBJ2-7; 13 nucleotides line up with TRBD2. CDR1 is MDHEN, CDR2 SYDVKM, per germline. The CDR3 has 17 amino acids. V dropped 5 bases and J dropped 7; count of bases not matched to a gene: 14.